The 27 T cell receptor beta chains presented below share a single source sample, sequenced in a study of CD8+CD57+ T cells in acquired aplastic anemia. Patients chosen for sequencing had shown CD8+CD57+ cell expansion by flow cytometry. TCR beta VDJ and CDR3 were profiled, and genomic DNA was the template. Each CDR3 protein is one row after TCRdb ran MiXCR on the reads. The sample holds under 500,000 distinct CDR3 sequences; less than 35% are singletons and the top ten take nearly 0.85%. The specimen sequenced was sorted CD4+, CD8+, or CD8+CD57+ T cells (not recorded which) from PBMCs. The receptors stem from a human donor with aplastic anemia.

J is TRBJ2-7 and V is TRBV24-1; 7 bases match TRBD2. V lost 6 bases to trimming and J lost 1 base; unmatched junction nucleotides: 5. The CDR3 contains 14 residues. Germline CDR1 and CDR2: KGHDR and SFDVKD. DNA for the CDR3: TGTGCCACCAGTCCCGCGGGGGATTCCTACGAGCAGTACTTC. Amino acid sequence: CATSPAGDSYEQYF.

This clonotype has only a few counts. The CDR3 nucleotides read TGTGCCAGCAGTTATGTGGGGGAACCAAATGGCTACACCTTC. Translating gives CASSYVGEPNGYTF. The V gene is TRBV6-2 or TRBV6-3, the J gene TRBJ1-2; D might be TRBD1 (5 bases). This CDR3 contains 14 residues. CDR1 and CDR2 from the germline V gene are MNHEY and SVGEGT. V was cut by 3 bases and J by 6 bases, with 14 bases left in between.

This clonotype has just one count. The chain joins TRBV2 to TRBJ2-5; D tentatively reads TRBD1 or TRBD2 (6 bases each). Trimming pared 6 bases from V and 9 bases from J, leaving 17 bases between. Per germline, CDR1 SNHLY and CDR2 FYNNEI. CDR3 length equals 13 residues. Here the CDR3 DNA reads TGTGCCAGCAGGACAGGCGGGGATCAGCCCCAGTACTTC. Translated: CASRTGGDQPQYF.

The chain joins TRBV25-1 to TRBJ1-2; TRBD1 matches at 9 bases. The CDR3 is 15 residues long. V shed 6 bases, J shed 4 bases, and the junction held 9 bases outside the gene matches. Germline V gene data show CDR1 as MGHDK and CDR2 as SYGVNS. The chain's CDR3 is CASREPGTGTYGYTF. DNA for the CDR3: TGTGCCAGCAGAGAGCCCGGGACAGGGACCTATGGCTACACCTTC.

There are many counts of this clonotype. V is TRBV7-6 and J is TRBJ1-2, with D possibly being TRBD1 (6 bases). Germline CDR1 reads SGHVS; CDR2 reads FNYEAQ. V gave up 5 bases and J gave up 2 bases, with 12 bases separating them. This CDR3 contains 14 residues. DNA for the CDR3: TGTGCCAGCAGCCCCAGGGGAGGGAACTATGGCTACACCTTC. This sequence encodes CASSPRGGNYGYTF.

This clonotype has at least ten counts. This chain joins TRBV7-2 and TRBJ1-2; 9 bases match TRBD1. J was trimmed by 2 bases and V by 4 bases; bases with no gene match: 5. The CDR3 contains 15 residues. Germline V lookup: CDR1 SGHTA, CDR2 FQGNSA. The CDR3 DNA reads as TGTGCCAGCAGCTCGAGGACAGGGGACAACTATGGCTACACCTTC. Its protein is CASSSRTGDNYGYTF. Combining the CDR3 with reference TRBV7-2 and TRBJ1-2 gives the whole variable domain GAGVSQSPSNKVTEKGKDVELRCDPISGHTALYWYRQSLGQGLEFLIYFQGNSAPDKSGLPSDRFSAERTGGSVSTLTIQRTQQEDSAVYLCASSSRTGDNYGYTFGSGTRLTVV.

This clonotype was seen only a few times. V is TRBV12-3 or TRBV12-4 and J is TRBJ1-2; D not resolved. The CDR3 sequence is 14 residues long. V was clipped by 6 bases and J by 7 bases, with 18 bases between them. CDR3 protein: CASRPQEGWGGYTF. The CDR3 DNA sequence: TGTGCCAGCAGACCGCAGGAGGGCTGGGGTGGCTACACCTTC.

This clonotype was seen repeatedly, ten times or more. J is TRBJ2-1 and V is TRBV24-1; 8 nucleotides agree with TRBD2. The CDR3 loop spans 14 amino acids. With 6 bases clipped from V and 3 bases from J, the junction kept 3 bases outside the gene matches. From germline, CDR1 is KGHDR and CDR2 SFDVKD. CDR3 nucleotide sequence: TGTGCCACCAGTCCGGGACTAGTCTACAATGAGCAGTTCTTC. Protein product: CATSPGLVYNEQFF.

The table lists this clonotype with many counts. The chain joins TRBV19 to TRBJ2-2; D ambiguous. Germline values: CDR1 LNHDA, CDR2 SQIVND (reference sequence). V was pared by 7 bases and J by 0 bases, with 12 bases between. The CDR3 spans 15 residues. The CDR3 nucleotides read TGTGCCAGTACCATTGGGCTCACGAACACCGGGGAGCTGTTTTTT. It yields the protein CASTIGLTNTGELFF. The whole variable domain, remainder taken from reference TRBV19 and TRBJ2-2, is DGGITQSPKYLFRKEGQNVTLSCEQNLNHDAMYWYRQDPGQGLRLIYYSQIVNDFQKGDIAEGYSVSREKKESFPLTVTSAQKNPTAFYLCASTIGLTNTGELFFGEGSRLTVL.

The rearrangement links TRBV7-2 to TRBJ1-6; D call uncertain. Germline-derived CDR1 and CDR2 are SGHTA and FQGNSA. The CDR3 has 15 amino acids. The germline V and J ends were trimmed by 3 bases and 2 bases, with 8 bases remaining between them. The CDR3 DNA reads as TGTGCCAGCAGCTTGGACGGCCCCTATAATTCACCCCTCCACTTT. It specifies CASSLDGPYNSPLHF.

The rearrangement links TRBV5-6 to TRBJ2-1; TRBD2 matches 7 bases. Germline CDR1 and CDR2: SGHDT and YYEEEE. The CDR3 covers 15 residues. Trimming removed 3 bases from V and 6 bases from J; junction bases left unmatched: 9. The CDR3 DNA follows: TGTGCCAGCAGCTCACGCAATGGGGGGGGCAATGAGCAGTTCTTC. The encoded protein is CASSSRNGGGNEQFF.

A note on this clonotype: Germline is not matched at one junction end, which may reflect a read error. J is TRBJ2-7 and V is TRBV10-3; 7 bases line up with TRBD1. This CDR3 spans 14 amino acids. CDR1 is ENHRY, CDR2 SYGVKD, per germline. CDR3: CASSYDREWYEQYF. CDR3 coding DNA: TGTGCCAGCAGTTACGACAGGGAATGGTACGAGCAGTACTTC.

The genes are TRBV7-6 and TRBJ2-2, with D perhaps matching TRBD1 (5 bases). The DNA end is more similar to TRBJ1-4, so the J call may be wrong. Germline V gene data show CDR1 as SGHVS and CDR2 as FNYEAQ. The CDR3 covers 15 residues. The CDR3 reads CASSSVVGGNEKLFF. For the CDR3, the DNA is TGTGCCAGCAGCTCCGTGGTGGGGGGAAATGAAAAACTGTTTTTT.

This clonotype has a count of ten or more. The gene calls are TRBV6-4 and TRBJ1-6; 7 nucleotides match TRBD1. V was clipped by 3 bases and J by 6 bases; unmatched bases: 2. Germline lookup yields CDR1 MRHNA and CDR2 SNTAGT. The CDR3 is made up of 14 amino acids. Written as DNA, the CDR3 is TGTGCCAGCAGTGAAAGGGGGCTTAATTCACCCCTCCACTTT. Protein product: CASSERGLNSPLHF.

About this clonotype: This may stem from a read error, because a much larger clone lies one nucleotide away. The chain couples TRBV14 to TRBJ1-6; D possibly corresponds to TRBD1 (6 bases). The germline V gene encodes CDR1 SGHDN and CDR2 FVKESK. This CDR3 is built from 15 residues. The CDR3 reads CASSQETGGISPLRF. CDR3 sequence (DNA): TGTGCCAGCAGCCAAGAGACAGGAGGAATCTCACCCCTCCGCTTT.

The sample holds many counts of this clonotype. V and J are TRBV7-3 and TRBJ1-1; unclear D gene. The V gene lost 4 bases and the J gene lost 6 bases, with 12 bases spanning the gap. The CDR3 runs to 13 residues. Looked up from germline, CDR1 is SGHTA and CDR2 is FQGTGA. CDR3 sequence reads: CASSWPPKSEAFF. The CDR3, as DNA: TGTGCCAGCAGCTGGCCCCCAAAGTCTGAAGCTTTCTTT.

This clonotype has ten or more counts. A much larger clone is a single base away; this may be a read error. This sequence joins TRBV10-3 and TRBJ1-5; no firm D call. This CDR3 has 13 amino acids. V was clipped by 4 bases and J by 7 bases, with 11 bases between them. Germline V lookup: CDR1 ENHRY, CDR2 SYGVKD. Here the CDR3 reads CAISGGSSQPQHF. DNA for the CDR3: TGTGCCATCAGTGGTGGTTCCTCCCAGCCCCAGCATTTT.

Regarding this clonotype: Because the CDR3 is missing its conserved closing phenylalanine or tryptophan, this is likely a read error. The limits of the CDR3 on the DNA are not certain, so only TCRdb's listed CDR3 is given. The chain employs TRBV15 and TRBJ1-6; the DNA was not compared with TRBD1, the D call given in the table. Germline CDR1 and CDR2: LNHNV and YYDKDF (reference sequence). Counting both end residues, the CDR3 totals 13 amino acids. CDR3 in amino acids: CATSSHREGILNY.

This clonotype was detected ten times or more. The chain joins TRBV24-1 to TRBJ1-5; a possible D gene is TRBD1 (5 bases). V was pared by 5 bases and J by 1 base, with 8 bases between. Germline loops: CDR1 KGHDR, CDR2 SFDVKD. The CDR3 has 14 residues. The CDR3 coding sequence is TGTGCCACCAGTGGGGGCGAAAGCAATCAGCCCCAGCATTTT. Translating it yields CATSGGESNQPQHF.

This clonotype has just a few counts. The chain links TRBV30 to TRBJ1-3; a possible D gene is TRBD1 (5 bases). The V gene lost 0 bases and the J gene lost 4 bases, with 10 bases spanning the gap. Per the germline V gene, CDR1 is GTSNPN and CDR2 is SVGIG (reference sequence). The CDR3 sequence is 14 residues long. This CDR3 reads CAWSVKGTGNTIYF. The CDR3 DNA is TGTGCCTGGAGTGTAAAGGGGACCGGAAACACCATATATTTT.

This clonotype was counted many times. The genes are TRBV5-5 and TRBJ1-1; TRBD1 matches at 9 bases. J lost 5 bases, V lost 0 bases, and 2 bases had no gene match. This CDR3 comprises 14 residues. Germline V lookup: CDR1 SGHKS, CDR2 YYEKEE (reference sequence). The CDR3 DNA sequence: TGTGCCAGCAGCTTGGGACAGGGGGTTACTGAAGCTTTCTTT. Its protein product is CASSLGQGVTEAFF.

This clonotype occurred many times. V gene TRBV2 combines with J gene TRBJ1-1; D might be TRBD1 (6 bases). Germline V gene sequence: CDR1 SNHLY, CDR2 FYNNEI. CDR3 length equals 12 residues. The germline V and J ends were trimmed by 10 bases and 6 bases, with 15 bases remaining between them. Here the CDR3 DNA reads TGTGCCACCAAAGGGGGTACGGCTGAAGCTTTCTTT. Its protein product is CATKGGTAEAFF.

This clonotype was observed many times. The chain joins TRBV6-1 to TRBJ1-6, with D possibly being TRBD1 (5 bases). Between the trimmed V and J ends, which lost 5 bases and 5 bases, there was a span of 10 bases. The germline V gene has CDR1 MNHNS and CDR2 SASEGT. The CDR3 runs to 14 residues. The CDR3 DNA reads TGTGCCAGCAGTCGTGACAGAGATAATTCACCCCTCCACTTT. Encoded protein: CASSRDRDNSPLHF.

This clonotype has at least ten counts. The chain links TRBV4-1 to TRBJ1-2, with D perhaps matching TRBD1 (6 bases). Per germline, CDR1 MGHRA and CDR2 YSYEKL. Trimming took 5 bases from V and 8 from J, leaving 12 bases between them. The CDR3 contains 12 residues. CDR3 in amino acids: CASSSGVGGYTF. CDR3 DNA: TGCGCCAGCAGCTCAGGGGTGGGGGGCTACACCTTC.

This clonotype has more than one count but fewer than ten. V usage is TRBV10-3 and J usage is TRBJ2-1; D may be TRBD2 (6 bases). The germline CDR1 and CDR2 sequences are ENHRY and SYGVKD. With 10 bases removed from V and 7 bases from J, the gap between germline ends came to 23 bases. The CDR3 has 15 amino acids. The CDR3 is CASQPGGTGWNEQFF. CDR3 sequence (DNA): TGTGCCAGCCAACCTGGGGGGACGGGTTGGAATGAGCAGTTCTTC.

This chain uses TRBV24-1 with TRBJ1-5, with 9 nucleotides matching TRBD1. V shed 7 bases and J 5 bases; nucleotides not matched to a gene: 14. The CDR3 has 17 amino acids. The V gene's germline CDR1 is KGHDR and CDR2 SFDVKD. The CDR3: CATSAKTDRGNHQPQHF. The CDR3, as DNA: TGTGCCACCAGCGCTAAGACGGACAGGGGTAATCATCAGCCCCAGCATTTT.

In this sample, this clonotype turned up many times. The chain is built from TRBV10-1 and TRBJ2-4, with a possible D match to TRBD2 (7 bases). Trimming shortened V by 3 bases and J by 7 bases, and 19 bases separated the two germline ends. Germline CDR1 reads WNHNN; CDR2 reads SYGVQD (reference sequence). The CDR3 has 16 amino acids. The CDR3 spells CASSDPNKGGGNIQYF. For the CDR3, the DNA is TGCGCCAGCAGTGACCCCAACAAAGGGGGGGGGAACATTCAGTACTTC.